The entry that follows covers one T cell receptor (beta chain) sequence. The V end was cut by 5 bases, the J end by 8 bases, with 20 bases between. CDR3 length: 15 amino acids. Germline CDR1 reads SGHTA; CDR2 reads FQGNSA. The data were obtained in a study of blood T cell repertoires in COVID-19. In the original processing: Reference gene primers were amplified, and this amplification served to estimate nucleated cell counts. TCRdb keeps only in-frame clones here, not all; method: immunoSEQ multiplex PCR. The V and J calls and clone size come from that table; D and trimming were worked out from the DNA. The data hold roughly 320,000 clones, with around nine tenths observed a single time.

This sequence joins TRBV7-2 and TRBJ2-3, with D possibly matching TRBD1 (5 bases). This receptor was identified in a woman between 25 and 40 years old with COVID-19, enrolled during active disease. Material: peripheral blood. CDR3 loop: CASSPDPVGAVTQYF. Here the CDR3 DNA reads TGTGCCAGCAGCCCGGACCCGGTAGGGGCAGTTACGCAGTATTTT. Combining the CDR3 with reference TRBV7-2 and TRBJ2-3 gives the whole variable domain GAGVSQSPSNKVTEKGKDVELRCDPISGHTALYWYRQSLGQGLEFLIYFQGNSAPDKSGLPSDRFSAERTGGSVSTLTIQRTQQEDSAVYLCASSPDPVGAVTQYFGPGTRLTVL.